This paragraph covers one T cell receptor beta chain sequence. This clone was recorded once. Which antigen it targets is not known. No per-base quality is available; no much larger clone lies one base away. The data originate from a study of cytomegalovirus exposure and HLA in healthy donors listed by TCRdb under 2017. A note on the overall study: An earlier analysis of 587 of the donors reported roughly 300 Gb of sequence data and roughly 100 million unique TCR beta sequences from 150 million to 200 million T cells. Approximately 300 gigabases of sequencing data and approximately 85 million unique TCR sequences were included in an early release covering about 700 HLA-typed donors. Among the roughly 400 genotyped donors, approximately 82% belonged to the genetic ancestry cluster associated with self-reported Caucasian donors. The study aimed to test whether cataloging public T cell receptors could reveal signatures of past pathogen exposure. Using immunosequencing, the study profiled T cell repertoires from roughly 650 subjects and related those repertoires to cytomegalovirus serostatus. Besides the first cohort of 550 to 750 subjects, a separate validation cohort made up of 120 different subjects was used. To predict cytomegalovirus infection status, the study combined high-throughput TCR immunosequencing, statistical association of individual TCRs with disease status, and machine learning. In a later analysis, previously published TCR beta repertoires from 666 donors were re-analyzed and high-resolution HLA genotyping was added so that TCR occurrence patterns could be studied. The later analysis used no new phenotypic data to find candidate immune exposures, relying instead on TCR beta sequences and their occurrence across donors. To decide whether each TCR beta V gene segment behaved as functional or pseudogenic, an earlier analysis of approximately 590 of the donors relied on high-throughput TCR beta sequencing. Donor age, sex, ethnicity and CMV serostatus were collected together with the repertoire data. Genome-wide SNP genotypes for about 60% of the 666 donors were used in a later genetic analysis, which treated that subset as a discovery cohort. All discovery cohort repertoires had been generated on a single sequencing platform. HLA typing covered class I and class II loci at four-digit resolution. Typing coverage differed by locus: A, B, C, DRB1 and DQB1 were typed in roughly 620-630 donors, DQA1 in 500 to 550, DPA1 in around 600, and DPB1 in 472. Five DR-DQ haplotypes were handled as single units for association and clustering because linkage in the cohort was strong. Among 398 genotyped donors of the cohort, an average of approximately 240,000 unique TCR beta nucleotide sequences were sequenced per donor, roughly a sixth of them non-productive.

Libraries were prepared through the immunoSEQ multiplex PCR assay. A mixture of 60 forward primers for TCR Vbeta segments and 13 reverse primers for TCR Jbeta segments was used in the multiplex PCR. The CDR3 region of rearranged TCR beta genes was amplified from genomic DNA by a multiplex PCR assay. The Illumina HiSeq System was used to sequence the amplified TCR beta libraries as 87-base-pair reads. On the study's bioinformatics: In a later analysis, some 80 million unique TCR beta chains were counted across the 650 to 750 repertoires, and roughly 9.9 million of these chains were shared by at least two donors. Raw reads were error-corrected and collapsed into unique sequences by a nearest-neighbor algorithm in which closely related sequences were merged to remove PCR and sequencing errors. To assign V, D and J gene segments, CDR3 sequences were aligned to IMGT reference sequences. For a sequence to be retained, a match of at least six nucleotides to both a V gene segment and a J gene segment was required. Rearrangements were called productive when the CDR3 lacked stop codons and stayed in frame with V and J; all others were non-productive. Following IMGT convention, CDR3 was defined as the stretch from the second conserved V-encoded cysteine to the conserved J-encoded phenylalanine. In an earlier analysis of approximately 590 of the donors, sequences lacking an unambiguous match to a single V gene segment were excluded. An earlier analysis of a few hundred of the donors called V segments functional above 56.7% productive rearrangements and segregating when the between-donor standard deviation exceeded 5%. A statistical classification framework was built to diagnose cytomegalovirus status from the catalog of TCR beta chain sequences. A later analysis assigned V and J genes by comparing TCR nucleotide sequences with IMGT/GENE-DB human TR gene sequences. The TCRdist pipeline was used in a later analysis to assign CDR3 sequences and most-parsimonious VDJ recombination scenarios. A later analysis defined each TCR beta chain by its CDR3 amino acid sequence plus V-gene family, and excluded reads lacking a unique V-gene family. A later analysis removed 550 to 650 highly shared, low-generation-probability nucleotide sequences to deal with suspected cross-contamination and a sequencing artifact. In a later analysis, a clonal expansion index was calculated for each public chain from normalized within-repertoire ranks of inferred template counts. A later analysis computed generation probabilities with a VDJ recombination model fitted to out-of-frame rearrangements, and checked the results against IGoR. In a later analysis, TCR-TCR, TCR-HLA and TCR-CMV co-occurrence was scored with hypergeometric tests, and a repertoire-size bias correction was applied to TCR pairs. A later analysis estimated false discovery rates by permuting HLA or CMV assignments 20 times. In a later analysis, co-occurring TCRs were grouped using DBSCAN, with TCRdist sequence similarity added in when clustering inside HLA-allele-positive subsets. For co-occurrence clustering, repertoires with fewer than 30,000 or more than 120,000 public chains were excluded, along with four or five repertoires with anomalous nucleotide sharing. The clones in this table, taken by TCRdb from immuneACCESS, are in-frame only. Not every clone is retained; where verified, under half of the shortfall comes from an unresolved V gene, and the cause of the rest is unknown. The V and J calls and clone size were taken over from that table, and D and trimming were inferred from the DNA. In this sample the table shows 100,000 to 120,000 clones, over 60% of which occur a single time. 1.3% of the sample is taken by the ten largest.

Reading the germline V gene gives CDR1 MNHEY and CDR2 SVGAGI. V is reduced by 6 bases and J by 3 bases, leaving a spacing of 14 bases between them. Spanning cysteine to phenylalanine, the CDR3 consists of 14 amino acids. Only CDR3 DNA remains: 42 bases, in frame from the first base. The cohort was made up of roughly 670 healthy bone marrow donors. Cohort members were all nominally healthy when sampled, although unrecorded immune exposures were likely present. The donor tested CMV seronegative, placing the donor among the 350 or so seronegative members of the cohort. A peripheral blood sample was collected from each donor, and TCR beta sequencing was performed on peripheral blood mononuclear cells. Genomic DNA was extracted from the blood cell samples with the Qiagen DNeasy Blood Extraction Kit. The paper's findings and limits, for the study overall: This cohort had only TCR beta chains sequenced, and the lack of alpha or paired-chain data limited which features could be detected. According to a later genetic analysis, donors in an Asian-associated ancestry cluster had fewer N-insertions in productive TCRs than the approximately 690-donor mean. A group of highly shared sequence variants was considered likely to be a technical artifact of the sequencing pipeline. The earlier analysis of approximately 540 of the donors excluded about 16 rarely observed V segments, including chromosome 9 orphons, because counts were too low. When HLA alleles, especially DR and DQ, strongly co-occurred, attributing TCR associations to individual alleles was difficult. At a false discovery rate of 0.05, a later analysis linked approximately 18,000 TCR beta sequences to specific HLA alleles. According to a later analysis, TCR association rates differed among HLA loci, with DRB1 alleles showing the most associated TCRs and HLA-C alleles showing the fewest. In an earlier analysis of 587 of the donors, most TCR beta V segments appeared in productive rearrangements about 87% or about 30% of the time, broadly matching IMGT annotations. Most TCR sequences were observed very rarely across donors, whereas some public TCRs were present in many individuals. The authors suggested that the approach could potentially be generalized to other disease states and immunological phenotypes. In vitro tests confirmed that three of the cytomegalovirus-associated TCR beta chains recognize cytomegalovirus antigens. Correlated functional status among segregating V segments might reflect linkage disequilibrium, but an unknown experimental factor could not be ruled out. CMV serostatus was the only immune exposure information available for the cohort. Some IMGT-functional V segments, including TRBV6-2 and TRBV6-3, could not be distinguished by the 87-base-pair reads and were therefore excluded. Several of the top co-occurrence clusters appeared to be linked to parvovirus B19, influenza, CMV and Epstein-Barr virus, according to a later analysis. The presence/absence analyses assumed that sequencing depth was roughly uniform across donors, and that assumption may not be true. In a later analysis, HLA-associated TCR beta chains were found to be more clonally expanded and to have lower generation probabilities than equally common non-associated chains. A further reported finding was that TCR beta sequences accurately predicted the HLA-A and HLA-B alleles for most subjects in the first cohort. Because HLA typing was missing for some donors at each locus, association tests included only the typed subset. Cytomegalovirus status was reported to be diagnosed by the classifier with high specificity and sensitivity in both the original and validation cohorts. The study listed 164 TCR beta chains as associated with cytomegalovirus. V-gene and J-gene trimming of TCR beta chains was associated with a missense DCLRE1C variant in a later genetic analysis, and the association was replicated in an independent cohort. In a later analysis, most CMV-associated TCR beta chains were found to appear HLA-restricted, with HLA associations seemingly driven largely by CMV exposure.

The V gene is TRBV6-5 and the J gene is TRBJ1-2; the D segment could be TRBD1, given 5 matching bases. Sample: PBMCs. The receptor comes from a woman between 25 and 40 years old in good health and CMV-seronegative. The bases read TGTGCCAGCAGGGAGGCGGGACCGGACTATGGCTACACCTTC. It codes for CASREAGPDYGYTF.